This T cell receptor beta chain was obtained from a study of T-cell reconstitution after alpha-beta-depleted transplantation in children. Findings and limits, study-wide: Diversity and T-cell counts at one year after transplant derived mostly from new T cells. Recipient T cells and thymic progenitors that survived gave rise to the high TCRbeta diversity observed at day 60 in some patients. After transplant, at about two months, alpha-beta T cells were reportedly derived from several hundred expanded graft clones.

Unique molecular identifiers were used in preparing the TCRbeta library. One entry per CDR3 protein, called by TCRdb with MiXCR from the PCR reads. Of 220,000 or so distinct CDR3 sequences in the sample, roughly 8% are singletons; the top ten hold nearly 6.5%. This clonotype was seen many times. The antigen remains unidentified. The germline V gene encodes CDR1 MNHEY and CDR2 SMNVEV (reference sequence). The germline V and J ends were trimmed by 1 base and 5 bases, with 14 bases remaining between them. This CDR3 comprises 16 residues. The receptor was isolated from a male patient under 18 who had a stem cell transplant for acute lymphoblastic leukemia, so the T cells may come from the graft donor. The input for sequencing was PBMCs, mostly from graft donor cells, taken 180 days after TCRalphabeta/CD19-depleted stem cell transplant. The chain combines TRBV27 with TRBJ2-2, with D perhaps TRBD1 or TRBD2 (7 bases each). CDR3 region: CASSLWEGAGTGELFF. For the CDR3, the DNA is TGTGCCAGCAGTTTATGGGAGGGGGCGGGTACCGGGGAGCTGTTTTTT.